Following are 13 T cell receptor beta chains from one sample sequenced in a study of siplizumab effects on memory and regulatory T cells. Libraries were prepared by immunoSEQ multiplex PCR; TCRdb keeps only in-frame clonotypes and omits some of them. This table has roughly 40,000 clones, about 89% appearing once. The sample was naive CD4+ T cells sorted from blood. The receptor source for this set is a human donor in good health.

The rearrangement links TRBV18 to TRBJ1-5; D is perhaps TRBD1 (5 bases). This CDR3 comprises 22 residues. V was pared by 6 bases and J by 2 bases, with 35 bases between. Germline loops: CDR1 KGHSH, CDR2 LQKENI. The CDR3 nucleotides read TGTGCCAGCTCCCCTTCCGCGATTTTGTTTCAAAGGGGCGCGGATGGCAATCAGCCCCAGCATTTT. Its translation is CASSPSAILFQRGADGNQPQHF.

The V and J genes are TRBV10-1 and TRBJ2-3; 7 bases fit TRBD1. J was trimmed by 4 bases and V by 3 bases; bases with no gene match: 4. In germline, CDR1 is WNHNN, CDR2 SYGVQD (reference sequence). The CDR3 is 14 residues long. The CDR3 DNA reads TGCGCCAGCAGTGAACGAGGGGGCCCAGATACGCAGTATTTT. Translation gives CASSERGGPDTQYF.

This rearrangement joins TRBV6-5 to TRBJ2-1; no firm D call. The V end was cut by 0 bases, the J end by 10 bases, with 7 bases between. This CDR3 has 12 residues. The germline gives CDR1 MNHEY, CDR2 SVGAGI. CDR3 sequence (DNA): TGTGCCAGCAGTTACTCGACTGGGGAGCAGTTCTTC. As protein: CASSYSTGEQFF.

The rearrangement links TRBV18 to TRBJ2-1; TRBD2 might be the D (6 bases). CDR3 length: 16 residues. CDR1 and CDR2 from the germline V gene are KGHSH and LQKENI. The ends were cut back, 3 bases at V and 2 bases at J, with 14 bases in the middle. The DNA for the CDR3 is TGTGCCAGCTCACCGGGAGGCCCCACCACCTACAATGAGCAGTTCTTC. Amino acid sequence: CASSPGGPTTYNEQFF.

The rearrangement uses TRBV4-1 and TRBJ1-4; D remains ambiguous. Trimming cost V 3 bases and J 6 bases, with 17 bases left between them. Per the germline V gene, CDR1 is MGHRA and CDR2 is YSYEKL. The CDR3 loop spans 16 amino acids. DNA of the CDR3: TGCGCCAGCAGCCACCGATCAGCCCGGCGGGATGAAAAACTGTTTTTT. Protein sequence: CASSHRSARRDEKLFF.

The rearrangement uses TRBV18 and TRBJ2-1; D is perhaps TRBD2 (6 bases). The CDR3 has 13 residues. Trimming pared 10 bases from V and 3 bases from J, leaving 13 bases between. Germline lookup yields CDR1 KGHSH and CDR2 LQKENI. CDR3 amino acids: CATHGGNYNEQFF. CDR3 sequence (DNA): TGTGCCACTCACGGCGGGAACTACAATGAGCAGTTCTTC. Full variable domain (missing parts from reference TRBV18 and TRBJ2-1): NAGVMQNPRHLVRRRGQEARLRCSPMKGHSHVYWYRQLPEEGLKFMVYLQKENIIDESGMPKERFSAEFPKEGPSILRIQQVVRGDSAAYFCATHGGNYNEQFFGPGTRLTVL.

This clone was counted between two and nine times. The V gene is TRBV7-9, the J gene TRBJ1-2; D gene ambiguous. The CDR3 has 15 amino acids. Between the trimmed V and J ends, which lost 5 bases and 1 base, there was a span of 14 bases. The germline CDR1 and CDR2 sequences are SEHNR and FQNEAQ (reference sequence). CDR3 nucleotides: TGTGCCAGCAGCCCCCGGAGGGAAATTAACTATGGCTACACCTTC. This encodes CASSPRREINYGYTF.

The chain links TRBV6-1 to TRBJ2-7, with a tentative D call TRBD2 (5 bases). CDR1 and CDR2 (germline): MNHNS, SASEGT. Trimming pared 7 bases from V and 7 bases from J, leaving 17 bases between. The CDR3 sequence is 13 residues long. The chain's CDR3 is CASILTGNQEQYF. In DNA form, the CDR3 reads TGTGCCAGCATTCTGACCGGGAACCAGGAGCAGTACTTC.

The chain is built from TRBV7-9 and TRBJ2-1, with 9 bases lining up with TRBD2. Germline loops: CDR1 SEHNR, CDR2 FQNEAQ (reference sequence). Losses at the gene ends were 1 base for V and 7 bases for J; bases not matched to a gene: 11. The CDR3 spans 17 residues. CDR3 amino acids: CASSLELASGTRNEQFF. The DNA for the CDR3 is TGTGCCAGCAGCTTAGAGTTGGCTAGCGGGACCCGGAATGAGCAGTTCTTC.

CDR3 bases: TGTGCCAGCGCGGCCTACAATGAGCAGTTCTTC. It specifies CASAAYNEQFF. This rearrangement joins TRBV7-3 to TRBJ2-1, with D unresolved. Germline V gene lookup returns CDR1 SGHTA and CDR2 FQGTGA. V was cut by 8 bases and J by 2 bases, with 4 bases left in between. The CDR3 consists of 11 residues.

V and J are TRBV5-1 and TRBJ1-2; unclear D gene. The CDR3 extends over 15 amino acids. From germline, CDR1 is SGHRS and CDR2 YFSETQ. The V gene lost 0 bases and the J gene lost 1 base, with 10 bases spanning the gap. CDR3 sequence reads: CASSLGAAINYGYTF. As DNA, the CDR3 is TGCGCCAGCAGCTTGGGTGCAGCGATTAACTATGGCTACACCTTC.

As DNA, the CDR3 is TGTGCCAGTAGTATAGTTGCAGGGGCGGTCAAAAACATTCAGTACTTC. Encoded protein: CASSIVAGAVKNIQYF. The chain employs TRBV19 and TRBJ2-4, with D possibly being TRBD1 (6 bases). The V end was cut by 1 base, the J end by 3 bases, with 13 bases between. CDR3 length: 16 residues. CDR1 LNHDA and CDR2 SQIVND come from the germline V gene (reference sequence).

The chain uses TRBV5-4 and TRBJ2-2; TRBD2 matches 8 bases. The CDR3 extends over 16 amino acids. V shed 0 bases, J shed 3 bases, and the junction held 4 bases outside the gene matches. Germline V CDR1 and CDR2: SGHNT, YYREEE (reference sequence). This chain's CDR3 is CASSLAATSDTGELFF. The CDR3 DNA is TGTGCCAGCAGCTTGGCAGCGACTAGCGACACCGGGGAGCTGTTTTTT. Full variable domain (rest looked up from reference TRBV5-4 and TRBJ2-2): ETGVTQSPTHLIKTRGQQVTLRCSSQSGHNTVSWYQQALGQGPQFIFQYYREEENGRGNFPPRFSGLQFPNYSSELNVNALELDDSALYLCASSLAATSDTGELFFGEGSRLTVL.